A selection of T cell receptor beta chains follows, all from one sample in a study of blood T cell repertoires in COVID-19. The protocol was immunoSEQ multiplex PCR, while the TCRdb copy is restricted to in-frame clones and leaves out a portion. The table has tens of thousands of clones, approximately 82% seen once. The sequenced material came from peripheral blood. The receptors shown here come from an elderly woman with acute or convalescent COVID-19. CDR3s include the opening cysteine and the closing phenylalanine or tryptophan. The size entry is marked missing in some rows and otherwise reads once, few, many or a size class.

v_call | clone_size | cdr3_aa
TRBV4-1 | - | CASSQDGLAGGREQFF
TRBV7-9 | once | CASSPPGGQGAYGYTF
TRBV5-1 | - | CASSFRWEEEKLFF
TRBV11-2 | - | CASSRGTASSGNTIYF
TRBV7-2 | - | CASSSGTGGPKLFF
TRBV7-9 | once | CAGSQGNNEQFF
TRBV19 | - | CASRFTGDSNYGYTF
TRBV5-1 | - | CASSLVGRQGNTGELFF
TRBV7-9 | - | CASSLDSFLSYNEQFF
TRBV2 | - | CASYRDLRETQYF
TRBV4-1 | - | CASRGRGFGETQYF
TRBV27 | - | CASSPSDRVVSPLHF
TRBV19 | - | CASSRTETDEKLFF
TRBV5-6 | - | CASSPTSGWEAFF
TRBV7-6 | few | CASSPQVYTEAFF
TRBV29-1 | - | CSVEVSYNEQFF
TRBV19 | - | CASTTGGAGGYTF
TRBV6-4 | few | CASRGGLATGELFF
TRBV5-4 | once | CASSPAGLAAVGGEQYF
TRBV9 | once | CASSVEGAGDEQFF
TRBV10-1 | - | CASSDLAGVSEQYF
TRBV5-4 | - | CASSYPQGAFYGYTF
TRBV5-3 | few | CARKLGGSEDNSPLHF
TRBV11-2 | - | CASSLGGGVRSEAFF
TRBV27 | - | CASSLNRGPYEQYF
TRBV5-1 | once | CASSQRTSGSGDEQFF
TRBV11-2 | - | CASSPMGGLVYYGYTF
TRBV27 | - | CASSTGYATEAFF